A single T cell receptor (beta chain) is shown here with its context. Its antigen is unidentified. The entry originates in a study of brain T cells in children with intractable seizures. Study results and caveats: Viral specificity was inferred only from CDR3 similarity; HCMV serostatus was unknown. Pre-surgery blood may have been undersampled, hiding some clones.

V lost 0 bases and J lost 1, with 13 bases in between. Germline CDR1 and CDR2: GTSNPN and SVGIG (reference sequence). This CDR3 has 15 residues. TCRdb's table, derived via immunoSEQ multiplex PCR, lists solely in-frame clones and lacks some. The table has 65,000 to 85,000 clones, about 93% seen once. Only cases whose brain tissue showed the highest T cell transcript signatures were sequenced. The source is a boy under two years old with tuberous sclerosis and intractable seizures. The rearrangement links TRBV30 to TRBJ2-7; possibly TRBD1 for D (5 bases). Sequencing was performed on peripheral blood, taken at surgery. This chain's CDR3 is CAWSVKGRASYEQYF. As DNA, the CDR3 is TGTGCCTGGAGTGTGAAGGGGCGAGCGTCCTACGAGCAGTACTTC.